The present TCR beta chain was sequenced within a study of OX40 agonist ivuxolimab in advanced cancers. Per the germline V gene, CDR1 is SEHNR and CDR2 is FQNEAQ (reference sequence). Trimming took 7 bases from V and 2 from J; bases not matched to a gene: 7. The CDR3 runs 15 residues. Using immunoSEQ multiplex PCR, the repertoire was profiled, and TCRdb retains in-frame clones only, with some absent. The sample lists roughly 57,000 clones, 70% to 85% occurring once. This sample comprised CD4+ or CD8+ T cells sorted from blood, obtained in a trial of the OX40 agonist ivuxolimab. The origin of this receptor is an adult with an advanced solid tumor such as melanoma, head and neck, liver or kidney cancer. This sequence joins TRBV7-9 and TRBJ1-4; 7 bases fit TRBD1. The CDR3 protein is CASNRQGLTNEKLFF. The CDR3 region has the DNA TGTGCCAGCAACAGACAGGGTTTGACTAATGAAAAACTGTTTTTT. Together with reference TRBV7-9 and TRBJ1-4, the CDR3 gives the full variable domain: DTGVSQNPRHKITKRGQNVTFRCDPISEHNRLYWYRQTLGQGPEFLTYFQNEAQLEKSRLLSDRFSAERPKGSFSTLEIQRTEQGDSAMYLCASNRQGLTNEKLFFGSGTQLSVL.